This T cell receptor beta chain was captured in a study of shared clonotypes between healthy human individuals. The overall study: The donor group consisted of a couple of women and a few men, aged 18 to 49.

Genomic DNA for unsorted samples, which was extracted with the QIAamp DNA Blood Mini kit, came from approximately 90 million PBMCs. The germline CDR1 and CDR2 sequences are SGHVS and FQNEAQ. V gave up 5 bases and J gave up 4 bases, with 27 bases separating them. The CDR3 spans 19 residues. TCRdb's table, derived via immunoSEQ multiplex PCR, lists solely in-frame clones and lacks some. The sample shows over 95,000 clones, around 43% of them seen only once. The origin of this receptor is a woman between 40 and 55 years old in good health. Some clones in this sample may be carry-over from other donors' samples. Specimen: PBMCs. The chain recombines TRBV7-8 with TRBJ2-1; possible D gene TRBD2, 9 bases. CDR3 bases: TGTGCCAGCAGCCCCGACAGGGGCCTTAGACTAGCGGAATACAATGAGCAGTTCTTC. Amino acids: CASSPDRGLRLAEYNEQFF.